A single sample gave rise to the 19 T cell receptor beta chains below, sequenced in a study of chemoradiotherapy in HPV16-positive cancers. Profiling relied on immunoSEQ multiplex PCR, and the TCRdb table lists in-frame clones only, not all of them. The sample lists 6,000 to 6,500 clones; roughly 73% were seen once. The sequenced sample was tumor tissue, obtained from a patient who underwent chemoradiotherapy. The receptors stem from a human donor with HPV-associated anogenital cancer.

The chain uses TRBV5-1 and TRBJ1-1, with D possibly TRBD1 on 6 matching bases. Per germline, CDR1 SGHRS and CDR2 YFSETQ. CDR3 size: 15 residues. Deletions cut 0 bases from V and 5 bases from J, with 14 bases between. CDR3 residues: CASSLVGGAWTEAFF. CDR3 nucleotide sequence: TGCGCCAGCAGCTTGGTCGGGGGCGCGTGGACTGAAGCTTTCTTT. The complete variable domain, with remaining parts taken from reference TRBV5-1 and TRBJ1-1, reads KAGVTQTPRYLIKTRGQQVTLSCSPISGHRSVSWYQQTPGQGLQFLFEYFSETQRNKGNFPGRFSGRQFSNSRSEMNVSTLELGDSALYLCASSLVGGAWTEAFFGQGTRLTVV.

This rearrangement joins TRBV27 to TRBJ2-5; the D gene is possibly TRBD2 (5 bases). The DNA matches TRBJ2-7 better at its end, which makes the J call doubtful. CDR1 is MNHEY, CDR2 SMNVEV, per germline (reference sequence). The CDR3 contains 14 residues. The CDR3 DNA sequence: TGTGCCAGCAGTTCCTCGGACTGGACCTACGAGCAGTACTTC. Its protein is CASSSSDWTYEQYF.

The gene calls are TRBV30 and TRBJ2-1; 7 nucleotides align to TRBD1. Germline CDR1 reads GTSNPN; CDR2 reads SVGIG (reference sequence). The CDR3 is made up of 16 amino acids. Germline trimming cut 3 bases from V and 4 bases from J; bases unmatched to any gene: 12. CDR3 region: CAWRDVMGQPYNEQFF. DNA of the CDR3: TGTGCCTGGAGAGACGTCATGGGACAGCCGTACAATGAGCAGTTCTTC.

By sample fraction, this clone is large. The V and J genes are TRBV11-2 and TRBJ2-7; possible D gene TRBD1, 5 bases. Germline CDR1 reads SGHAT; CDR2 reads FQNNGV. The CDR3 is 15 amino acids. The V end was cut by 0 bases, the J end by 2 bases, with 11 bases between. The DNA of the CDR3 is TGTGCCAGCAGCTTAGACCCGACAGCTACCTACGAGCAGTACTTC. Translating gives CASSLDPTATYEQYF.

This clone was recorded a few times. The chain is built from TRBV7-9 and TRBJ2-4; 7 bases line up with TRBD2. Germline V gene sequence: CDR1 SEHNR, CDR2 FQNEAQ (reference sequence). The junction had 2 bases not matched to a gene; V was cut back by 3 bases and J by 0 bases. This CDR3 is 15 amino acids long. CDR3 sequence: CASSLVAGAKNIQYF. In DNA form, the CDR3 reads TGTGCCAGCAGCTTGGTAGCGGGAGCCAAAAACATTCAGTACTTC.

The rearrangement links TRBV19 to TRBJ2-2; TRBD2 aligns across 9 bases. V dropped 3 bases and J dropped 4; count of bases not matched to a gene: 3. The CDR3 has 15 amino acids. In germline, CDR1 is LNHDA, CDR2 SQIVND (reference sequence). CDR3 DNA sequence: TGTGCCAGTAGTATTAGCGGGAGAGGCACCGGGGAGCTGTTTTTT. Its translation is CASSISGRGTGELFF.

The CDR3 spells CASSSLGRTAYNEQFF. Here the CDR3 DNA reads TGTGCCAGCAGCTCCCTCGGGCGCACTGCCTACAATGAGCAGTTCTTC. The chain has TRBV7-2 and TRBJ2-1; D gene ambiguous. CDR3 length: 16 residues. V was cut by 4 bases and J by 2 bases, with 15 bases left in between. CDR1 is SGHTA and CDR2 is FQGNSA in the germline V gene.

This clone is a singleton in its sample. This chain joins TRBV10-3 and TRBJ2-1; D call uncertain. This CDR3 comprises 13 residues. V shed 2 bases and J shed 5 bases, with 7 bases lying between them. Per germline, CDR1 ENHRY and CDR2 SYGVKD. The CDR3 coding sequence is TGTGCCATCAGTGAGGGGATAAACAATGAGCAGTTCTTC. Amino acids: CAISEGINNEQFF.

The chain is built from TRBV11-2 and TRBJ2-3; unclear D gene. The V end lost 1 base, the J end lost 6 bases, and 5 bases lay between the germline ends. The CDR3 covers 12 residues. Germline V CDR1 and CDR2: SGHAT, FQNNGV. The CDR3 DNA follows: TGTGCCAGCAGCTTAGCTGGTGATACGCAGTATTTT. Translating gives CASSLAGDTQYF.

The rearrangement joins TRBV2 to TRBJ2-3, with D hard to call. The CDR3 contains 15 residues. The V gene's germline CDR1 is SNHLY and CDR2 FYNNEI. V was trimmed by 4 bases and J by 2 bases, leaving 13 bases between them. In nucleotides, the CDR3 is TGTGCCAGCAGTGCCCGGACCATCTACACAGATACGCAGTATTTT. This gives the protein CASSARTIYTDTQYF.

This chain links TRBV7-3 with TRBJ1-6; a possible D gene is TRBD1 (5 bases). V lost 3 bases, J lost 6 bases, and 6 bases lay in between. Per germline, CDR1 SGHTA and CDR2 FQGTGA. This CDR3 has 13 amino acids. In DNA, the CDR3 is TGTGCCAGCAGCTTGGGGGTTAATTCACCCCTCCACTTT. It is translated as CASSLGVNSPLHF.

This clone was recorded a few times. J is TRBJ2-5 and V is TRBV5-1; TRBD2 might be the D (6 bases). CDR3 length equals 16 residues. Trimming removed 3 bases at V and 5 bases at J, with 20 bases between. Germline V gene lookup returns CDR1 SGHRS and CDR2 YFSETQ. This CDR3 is CASSSPTRAGGETQYF. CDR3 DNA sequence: TGCGCCAGCAGCTCCCCCACTAGAGCGGGTGGGGAGACCCAGTACTTC.

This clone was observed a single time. CDR3 in amino acids: CASSLSIFQGSYEQYF. The CDR3 DNA reads TGTGCCAGCAGTTTATCGATTTTTCAGGGGTCCTACGAGCAGTACTTC. This chain joins TRBV27 and TRBJ2-7; TRBD1 is a possible D gene (6 bases). The CDR3 totals 16 residues. V dropped 0 bases and J dropped 1 base, with 13 bases sitting between them. Germline CDR1 and CDR2: MNHEY and SMNVEV (reference sequence).

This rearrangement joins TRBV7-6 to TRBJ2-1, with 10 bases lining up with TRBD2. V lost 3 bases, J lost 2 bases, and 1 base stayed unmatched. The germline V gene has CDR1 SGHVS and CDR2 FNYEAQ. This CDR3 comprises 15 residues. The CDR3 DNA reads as TGTGCCAGCAGCTTGGGACTAGCGACCTACAATGAGCAGTTCTTC. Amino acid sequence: CASSLGLATYNEQFF.

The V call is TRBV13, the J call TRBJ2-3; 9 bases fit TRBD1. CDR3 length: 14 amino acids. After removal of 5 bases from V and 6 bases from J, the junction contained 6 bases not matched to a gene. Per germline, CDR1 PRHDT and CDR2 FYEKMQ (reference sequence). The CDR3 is CASSKGQGLDTQYF. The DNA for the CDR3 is TGTGCCAGCAGCAAGGGACAGGGTTTGGATACGCAGTATTTT.

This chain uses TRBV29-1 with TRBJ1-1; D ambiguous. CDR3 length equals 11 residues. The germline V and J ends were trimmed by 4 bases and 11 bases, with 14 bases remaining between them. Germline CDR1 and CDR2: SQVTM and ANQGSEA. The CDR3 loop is CSVVVGDRAFF. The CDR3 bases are TGCAGCGTTGTGGTCGGCGATAGGGCTTTCTTT.

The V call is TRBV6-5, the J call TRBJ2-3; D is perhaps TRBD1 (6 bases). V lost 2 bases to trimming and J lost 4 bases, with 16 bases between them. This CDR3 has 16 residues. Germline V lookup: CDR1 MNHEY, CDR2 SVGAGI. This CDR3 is CASSYEARGRADTQYF. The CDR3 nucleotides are TGTGCCAGCAGTTACGAGGCCAGGGGAAGGGCAGATACGCAGTATTTT.

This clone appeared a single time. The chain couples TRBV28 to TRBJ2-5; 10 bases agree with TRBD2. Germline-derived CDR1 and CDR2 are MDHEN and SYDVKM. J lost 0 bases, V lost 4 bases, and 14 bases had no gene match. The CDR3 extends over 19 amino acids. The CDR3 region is CASSSGGLAGGFYQETQYF. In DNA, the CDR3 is TGTGCCAGCAGTTCAGGGGGGTTAGCGGGAGGTTTCTACCAAGAGACCCAGTACTTC.

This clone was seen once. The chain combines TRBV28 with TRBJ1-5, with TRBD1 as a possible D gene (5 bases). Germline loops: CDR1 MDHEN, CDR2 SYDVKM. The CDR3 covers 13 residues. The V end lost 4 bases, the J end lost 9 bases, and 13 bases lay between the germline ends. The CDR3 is CASSSPGTLPQHF. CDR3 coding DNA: TGTGCCAGCAGTTCGCCGGGGACCCTGCCCCAGCATTTT.